This T cell receptor beta chain was sequenced during a study of T cells in Graves' hyperthyroidism and ophthalmopathy. Study-level points and caveats: Most thyroid-expanded clonotypes above 0.001 were also found in blood. Ophthalmopathy was model-predicted a median about 6.7 months pre-onset.

This clonotype appeared many times. The antigen is not known. The hyperthyroidism was newly diagnosed and had lasted under 2 months; the patients were aged 18 to 65. Each 10 ml fresh peripheral blood draw supplied the PBMCs. The investigators amplified TCR beta CDR3 regions from RNA transcripts. During a first-round RT-PCR of the TCR CDR3, the HTBI primer set was used. TCRdb ran MiXCR on the multiplex PCR reads and lists one entry per CDR3 protein. The sample has about 99,000 distinct CDR3 sequences, roughly 47% seen once. Germline-derived CDR1 and CDR2 are DFQATT and SNEGSKA (reference sequence). CDR3 length: 16 residues. J was trimmed by 5 bases and V by 2 bases; bases with no gene match: 12.

The sequence was collected from a man between 35 and 55 years old with Graves' hyperthyroidism. The genes are TRBV20-1 and TRBJ2-5, with 9 bases identical to TRBD1. The material sequenced was blood. The CDR3 reads CSARFGTGSPGETQYF. CDR3 bases: TGCAGTGCTAGATTCGGGACAGGGTCCCCCGGGGAGACCCAGTACTTC.